The TCR beta chain described here comes from a study of blood T cell repertoires in COVID-19. The overall study: The study drew acute and convalescent COVID-19 samples from the United States, Italy and Spain.

Assay used: immunoSEQ multiplex PCR; TCRdb lists only in-frame clones, some missing. This table has over 150,000 clones, 80% to 90% appearing once. The source is an older woman with COVID-19, enrolled during active disease. The source material was peripheral blood.

CDR3 DNA sequence: TGCGCCAGCAGGTCATACGGCGCGGGGACGGAGTATGGCTACACCTTC. Protein product: CASRSYGAGTEYGYTF. V and J are TRBV5-1 and TRBJ1-2, with D maybe TRBD1 (5 bases). The CDR3 runs 16 residues. Trimming shortened V by 5 bases and J by 5 bases, and 22 bases separated the two germline ends. The V gene's germline CDR1 is SGHRS and CDR2 YFSETQ.